These 16 T cell receptor beta chains originate from one sample sequenced in a study of T cells in Graves' hyperthyroidism and ophthalmopathy. What was amplified from RNA transcripts were TCR beta CDR3 regions. The HTBI primer set drove a first-round RT-PCR of the TCR CDR3. TCRdb re-called the multiplex PCR reads through MiXCR, storing one row per CDR3 protein. The sample holds almost 500,000 distinct CDR3 sequences; roughly 23% are singletons and the top ten take 49%. Sequenced sample: blood. These receptors were collected from a woman in her seventies with Graves' ophthalmopathy.

This clonotype has just a few counts. This chain joins TRBV5-1 and TRBJ1-6; unclear D gene. The CDR3 consists of 14 residues. V lost 0 bases, J lost 7 bases, and 8 bases lay in between. Germline CDR1 and CDR2: SGHRS and YFSETQ. This CDR3 reads CASSLGQPNSPLHF. CDR3 nucleotides: TGCGCCAGCAGCTTGGGACAACCAAATTCACCCCTCCACTTT. Using reference TRBV5-1 and TRBJ1-6 for the parts outside the CDR3, the full variable domain is KAGVTQTPRYLIKTRGQQVTLSCSPISGHRSVSWYQQTPGQGLQFLFEYFSETQRNKGNFPGRFSGRQFSNSRSEMNVSTLELGDSALYLCASSLGQPNSPLHFGNGTRLTVT.

This clonotype was observed a handful of times. This chain connects TRBV7-3 to TRBJ1-1; tentative D call: TRBD1 (5 bases). Germline V lookup: CDR1 SGHTA, CDR2 FQGTGA. Trimming pared 2 bases from V and 6 bases from J, leaving 10 bases between. The CDR3 has 13 residues. CDR3 residues: CASSLDSFSEAFF. CDR3 sequence (DNA): TGTGCCAGCAGCTTAGACAGTTTCTCTGAAGCTTTCTTT.

Concerning this clonotype itself: A single base separates this from a much larger clone, so it may be a read error. CDR3 sequence reads: CASSFGGTLYGQYF. CDR3 in DNA: TGTGCCAGCAGCTTCGGCGGGACTCTTTACGGGCAGTACTTC. The V gene is TRBV11-2, the J gene TRBJ2-7; D perhaps matches TRBD2 (6 bases). The CDR3 spans 14 residues. Germline CDR1 SGHAT, CDR2 FQNNGV.

The sample holds a few counts of this clonotype. The chain uses TRBV11-2 and TRBJ2-2; D call uncertain. The CDR3 loop spans 13 amino acids. Trimming took off 4 bases at V and 6 bases at J, with 9 bases between the two ends. In germline, CDR1 is SGHAT, CDR2 FQNNGV. CDR3 residues: CASSSPQSGELFF. DNA for the CDR3: TGTGCCAGCAGCTCCCCTCAATCCGGGGAGCTGTTTTTT.

This rearrangement joins TRBV5-5 to TRBJ1-1; 12 bases match TRBD1. This CDR3 is 15 amino acids long. The ends lost 3 bases at V and 4 bases at J; junction bases unmatched: 4. From germline, CDR1 is SGHKS and CDR2 YYEKEE (reference sequence). In DNA, the CDR3 is TGTGCCAGCAGCTGGGGACAGGGGGCGACCACTGAAGCTTTCTTT. Translation gives CASSWGQGATTEAFF. Full variable domain (outside the CDR3, taken from reference TRBV5-5 and TRBJ1-1): DAGVTQSPTHLIKTRGQQVTLRCSPISGHKSVSWYQQVLGQGPQFIFQYYEKEERGRGNFPDRFSARQFPNYSSELNVNALLLGDSALYLCASSWGQGATTEAFFGQGTRLTVV.

The chain uses TRBV28 and TRBJ2-3; D is uncertain. The CDR3 runs to 11 residues. The germline CDR1 and CDR2 sequences are MDHEN and SYDVKM. The ends were cut back, 4 bases at V and 10 bases at J, with 9 bases in the middle. CDR3 loop: CASSSPQAQYF. The CDR3 coding sequence is TGTGCCAGCAGTTCCCCTCAGGCGCAGTATTTT.

This clonotype turned up a few times. This chain uses TRBV6-1 with TRBJ2-7; 9 bases agree with TRBD2. This CDR3 has 16 residues. The V gene end was trimmed by 1 base and the J gene end by 3 bases; junction bases not matched to a gene: 7. From germline, CDR1 is MNHNS and CDR2 SASEGT. This chain's CDR3 is CASSEVRPSGNYEQYF. As DNA, the CDR3 is TGTGCCAGCAGTGAAGTGAGGCCTAGCGGGAACTACGAGCAGTACTTC.

This clonotype has just a few counts. The rearrangement joins TRBV9 to TRBJ2-1; 7 nucleotides match TRBD2. In germline, CDR1 is SGDLS, CDR2 YYNGEE. The CDR3 is 13 residues long. The V and J ends lost 2 bases and 9 bases, in that order; junction bases with no gene match: 5. CDR3 residues: CASSVLSGIEQFF. As DNA, the CDR3 is TGTGCCAGCAGCGTGCTAAGCGGGATTGAGCAGTTCTTC.

CDR3 in DNA: TGTGCCAGCAGTCGACAGGACAGAAACGAGCAGTACTTC. It is translated as CASSRQDRNEQYF. The chain is built from TRBV3-1 and TRBJ2-7; perhaps TRBD1 as D (6 bases). The CDR3 is made up of 13 amino acids. V lost 6 bases and J lost 5, with 14 bases in between. Germline loops: CDR1 LGHDT, CDR2 YNNKEL (reference sequence).

This clonotype has ten or more counts. The V gene is TRBV20-1, the J gene TRBJ1-1, with 8 bases identical to TRBD1. V dropped 0 bases and J dropped 0; count of bases not matched to a gene: 3. The length of the CDR3 is 15 residues. Germline assignment: CDR1 DFQATT and CDR2 SNEGSKA (reference sequence). This CDR3 is CSARDGQGLNTEAFF. CDR3 nucleotide sequence: TGCAGTGCTAGAGACGGACAGGGCCTGAACACTGAAGCTTTCTTT.

This clonotype was found a few times. V is TRBV2 and J is TRBJ2-2; TRBD2 aligns across 7 bases. CDR1 is SNHLY and CDR2 is FYNNEI in the germline V gene. V gave up 7 bases and J gave up 4 bases; unmatched junction bases: 12. CDR3 length: 16 amino acids. Written as DNA, the CDR3 is TGTGCCAGCAAGGCTAGCGGCCTCGGTGCCACCGGGGAGCTGTTTTTT. This codes for CASKASGLGATGELFF. The full variable domain, with the rest looked up from reference TRBV2 and TRBJ2-2, is EPEVTQTPSHQVTQMGQEVILRCVPISNHLYFYWYRQILGQKVEFLVSFYNNEISEKSEIFDDQFSVERPDGSNFTLKIRSTKLEDSAMYFCASKASGLGATGELFFGEGSRLTVL.

At least ten counts were recorded for this clonotype. This chain uses TRBV29-1 with TRBJ2-1, with D perhaps matching TRBD1 or TRBD2 (5 bases each). Germline V gene data show CDR1 as SQVTM and CDR2 as ANQGSEA. V lost 0 bases and J 2 bases, leaving 8 bases between the germline ends. The CDR3 covers 14 residues. The CDR3 region is CSVEDLGAYNEQFF. The CDR3 region has the DNA TGCAGCGTTGAAGATTTGGGGGCCTACAATGAGCAGTTCTTC.

In regard to this clonotype: A much larger clone sits a single nucleotide away, making a read error possible. This sequence joins TRBV2 and TRBJ1-5; no firm D call. The CDR3 runs to 15 residues. CDR1 and CDR2 from the germline V gene are SNHLY and FYNNEI. CDR3 DNA sequence: TGTGTCAGCAGTGGTGAGAGGTATAGCAATCAGCCCCAGCATTTT. Its protein product is CVSSGERYSNQPQHF.

This clonotype was recorded a few times. The V call is TRBV15, the J call TRBJ1-5; 8 bases fit TRBD1. The germline V gene has CDR1 LNHNV and CDR2 YYDKDF (reference sequence). This CDR3 comprises 15 residues. Losses at the gene ends were 4 bases for V and 5 bases for J; bases not matched to a gene: 7. CDR3 loop: CATSTNDRGHQPQHF. CDR3 DNA sequence: TGTGCCACCAGCACCAACGACAGGGGCCATCAGCCCCAGCATTTT.

This clonotype was found a few times. The chain recombines TRBV6-6 with TRBJ1-1; D might be TRBD1 (6 bases). The germline V and J ends were trimmed by 2 bases and 6 bases, with 13 bases remaining between them. The CDR3 spans 14 residues. The germline gives CDR1 MNHNY, CDR2 SVGAGI (reference sequence). As DNA, the CDR3 is TGTGCCAGCAGTTACGATCTGGGGGCCCCTGAAGCTTTCTTT. The encoded protein is CASSYDLGAPEAFF.

This clonotype was picked up a small number of times. The V gene is TRBV20-1, the J gene TRBJ2-1; tentative D call: TRBD1 (6 bases). V dropped 4 bases and J dropped 1 base, with 14 bases sitting between them. Germline CDR1 and CDR2: DFQATT and SNEGSKA (reference sequence). The CDR3 runs to 15 residues. The CDR3 region has the DNA TGCAGTGCTAAGATTACCGGGACATCCTACAATGAGCAGTTCTTC. Translation: CSAKITGTSYNEQFF.